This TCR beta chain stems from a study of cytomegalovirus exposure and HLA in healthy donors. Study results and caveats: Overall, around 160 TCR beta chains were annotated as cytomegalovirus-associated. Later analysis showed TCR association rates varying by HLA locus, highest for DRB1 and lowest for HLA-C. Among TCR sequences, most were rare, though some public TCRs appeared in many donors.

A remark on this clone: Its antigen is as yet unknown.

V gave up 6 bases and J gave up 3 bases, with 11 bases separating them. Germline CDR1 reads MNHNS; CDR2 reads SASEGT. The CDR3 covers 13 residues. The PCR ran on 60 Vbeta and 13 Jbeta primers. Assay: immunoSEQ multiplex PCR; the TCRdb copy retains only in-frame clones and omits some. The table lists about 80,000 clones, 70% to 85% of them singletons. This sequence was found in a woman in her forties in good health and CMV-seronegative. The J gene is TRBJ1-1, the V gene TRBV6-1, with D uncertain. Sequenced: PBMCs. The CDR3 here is CASRPTTYTEAFF. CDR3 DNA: TGTGCCAGCAGACCGACAACATACACTGAAGCTTTCTTT.